This T cell receptor beta chain was retrieved from a study of blood T cell repertoires in COVID-19. About the study: Researchers got acute and convalescent COVID-19 samples from the United States, Italy and Spain. Sources were T cells, B-cell-depleted T cells, or PBMCs; the material itself was cDNA or gDNA.

J was trimmed by 6 bases and V by 1 base; bases with no gene match: 11. Germline V CDR1 and CDR2: MGHRA, YSYEKL. The CDR3 spans 18 residues. As originally analysed: Estimated nucleated cell counts came from reference gene primer amplification. Profiling relied on immunoSEQ multiplex PCR, and the TCRdb table lists in-frame clones only, not all of them. The DNA was the basis for D and trimming; V, J and clone size are from that table. Of about 200,000 clones listed, roughly 79% are singletons. The rearrangement joins TRBV4-1 to TRBJ2-2, with 10 bases lining up with TRBD2. Sequencing was performed on PBMCs or T cells enriched from blood (not recorded which). The sequence was obtained from a man in his forties or fifties who had recovered from COVID-19. The CDR3 here is CASSQGRWSGRDAGELFF. The CDR3 coding sequence is TGCGCCAGCAGCCAAGGACGGTGGAGCGGGAGGGACGCCGGGGAGCTGTTTTTT.